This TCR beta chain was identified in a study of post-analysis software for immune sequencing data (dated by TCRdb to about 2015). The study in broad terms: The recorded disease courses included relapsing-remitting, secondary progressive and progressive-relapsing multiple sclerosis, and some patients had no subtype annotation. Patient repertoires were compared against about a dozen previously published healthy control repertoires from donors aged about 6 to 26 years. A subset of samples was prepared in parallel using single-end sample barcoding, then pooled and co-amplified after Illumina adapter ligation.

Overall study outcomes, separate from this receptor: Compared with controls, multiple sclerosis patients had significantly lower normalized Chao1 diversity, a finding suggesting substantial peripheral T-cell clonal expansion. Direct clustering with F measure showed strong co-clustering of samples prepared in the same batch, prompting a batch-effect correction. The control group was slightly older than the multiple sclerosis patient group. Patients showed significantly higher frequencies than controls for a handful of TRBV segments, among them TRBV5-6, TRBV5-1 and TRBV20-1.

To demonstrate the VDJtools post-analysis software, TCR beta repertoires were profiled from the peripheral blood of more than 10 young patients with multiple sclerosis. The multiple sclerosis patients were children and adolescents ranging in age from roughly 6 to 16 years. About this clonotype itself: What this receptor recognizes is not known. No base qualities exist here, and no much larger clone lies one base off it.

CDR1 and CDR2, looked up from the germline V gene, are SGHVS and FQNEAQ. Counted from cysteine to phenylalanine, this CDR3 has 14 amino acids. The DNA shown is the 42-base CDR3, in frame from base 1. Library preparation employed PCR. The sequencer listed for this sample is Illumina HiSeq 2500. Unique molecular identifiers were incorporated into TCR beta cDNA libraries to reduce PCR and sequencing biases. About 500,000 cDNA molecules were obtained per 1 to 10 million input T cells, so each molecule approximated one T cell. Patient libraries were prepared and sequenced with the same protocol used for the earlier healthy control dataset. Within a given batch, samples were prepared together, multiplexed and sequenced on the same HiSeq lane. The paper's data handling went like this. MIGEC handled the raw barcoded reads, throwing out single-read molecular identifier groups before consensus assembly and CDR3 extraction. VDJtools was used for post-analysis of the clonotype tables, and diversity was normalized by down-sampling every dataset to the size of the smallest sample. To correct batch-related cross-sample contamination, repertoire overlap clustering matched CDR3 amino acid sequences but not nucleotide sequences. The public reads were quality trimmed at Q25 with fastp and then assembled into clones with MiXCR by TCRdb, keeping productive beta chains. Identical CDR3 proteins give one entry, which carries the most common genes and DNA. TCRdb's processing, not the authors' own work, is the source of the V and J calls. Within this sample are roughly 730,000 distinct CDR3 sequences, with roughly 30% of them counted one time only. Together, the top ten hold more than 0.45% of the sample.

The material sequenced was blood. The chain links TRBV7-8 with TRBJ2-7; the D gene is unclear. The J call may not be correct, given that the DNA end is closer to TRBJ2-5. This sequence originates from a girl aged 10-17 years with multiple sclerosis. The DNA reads TGTGCCAGCAGCTTAGCGGGCCAGTTGGGGACCCAGTACTTC. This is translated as CASSLAGQLGTQYF.